This T cell receptor beta chain was identified in a study of blood T cell repertoires in COVID-19. The repertoire was sequenced with immunoSEQ multiplex PCR; TCRdb's copy has only in-frame clones and lacks some. The sample shows some 50,000 clones, 89% of them seen only once. With respect to this clone: Other DNA sequences in the same sample also yield this CDR3.

Sequenced sample: peripheral blood. This receptor was identified in a man aged 55-75 years with acute or convalescent COVID-19.

The CDR3 reads CASSDSSGGADTQYF. CDR3 bases: TGTGCCAGCAGTGACTCTAGCGGGGGGGCAGATACGCAGTATTTT. The chain uses TRBV6-4 and TRBJ2-3; 11 nucleotides line up with TRBD2. With 0 bases clipped from V and 4 bases from J, the junction kept 0 bases outside the gene matches. This CDR3 is 15 amino acids long. The germline V gene has CDR1 MRHNA and CDR2 SNTAGT.